This TCR beta chain is from a study of cytomegalovirus exposure and HLA in healthy donors. Study-wide results and caveats: A previous analysis found most TCR beta V segments productive roughly 87% or roughly 30% of the time. Most CMV-associated TCR beta chains were later found to appear HLA-restricted.

The ends lost 0 bases at V and 5 bases at J; junction bases unmatched: 8. The V gene's germline CDR1 is SGHNT and CDR2 YYREEE (reference sequence). CDR3 length equals 17 residues. Both 60 Vbeta primers and 13 Jbeta primers went into the PCR. Sequenced by immunoSEQ multiplex PCR; TCRdb stores in-frame clones only, minus some. The table lists 200,000 or so clones, 70% to 80% of them singletons. To note about this clone: Its antigen is not identified.

The V and J genes are TRBV5-4 and TRBJ2-1, with 10 bases lining up with TRBD2. The receptor's source is a woman under 40 in good health and CMV-seronegative. Material: PBMCs. In DNA, the CDR3 is TGTGCCAGCAGCTTGGATTCTAGCGGGAGTGTAAACAATGAGCAGTTCTTC. Translating it yields CASSLDSSGSVNNEQFF.